The 5 T cell receptor beta chains below all came from one sample that was sequenced in a study of T cells in Graves' hyperthyroidism and ophthalmopathy. TCR beta CDR3 sequences were amplified from RNA transcripts. The primer set for the first-round RT-PCR of the TCR CDR3 was HTBI. TCRdb reprocessed the multiplex PCR reads with MiXCR, giving one entry per CDR3 protein. The repertoire holds fewer than 600,000 distinct CDR3 sequences, with about 14% as singletons. Sample: blood. The receptors were sampled from a middle-aged woman with Graves' hyperthyroidism.

The V gene is TRBV27, the J gene TRBJ2-7, with 10 bases that match TRBD2. Germline V gives CDR1 MNHEY, CDR2 SMNVEV (reference sequence). V shed 8 bases, J shed 1 base, and the junction held 5 bases outside the gene matches. The CDR3 sequence is 14 residues long. For the CDR3, the DNA is TGTGCCAGCGGGTCGACTAGCGGGTCCTACGAGCAGTACTTC. Its protein product is CASGSTSGSYEQYF.

The table lists this clonotype with a few counts. This chain joins TRBV5-6 and TRBJ2-2, with 10 bases that match TRBD2. Germline V gene data show CDR1 as SGHDT and CDR2 as YYEEEE. Trimming cost V 2 bases and J 5 bases; bases outside gene matches: 3. The CDR3 consists of 15 residues. The DNA of the CDR3 is TGTGCCAGCAGCTTTAGCGGGAGGTTTACCGGGGAGCTGTTTTTT. It yields the protein CASSFSGRFTGELFF.

This clonotype was detected ten times or more. The genes are TRBV7-2 and TRBJ1-1; D remains unclear. The ends were cut back, 5 bases at V and 3 bases at J, with 13 bases in the middle. Germline assignment: CDR1 SGHTA and CDR2 FQGNSA. CDR3 length equals 14 residues. The CDR3 DNA follows: TGTGCCAGCAGCGCAAACGGGGTTTACACTGAAGCTTTCTTT. Translated, it gives CASSANGVYTEAFF.

At least ten counts were recorded for this clonotype. V usage is TRBV5-1 and J usage is TRBJ2-1; the match to TRBD2 covers 8 bases. Losses at the gene ends were 1 base for V and 4 bases for J; bases not matched to a gene: 4. The CDR3 is 15 residues long. The germline V gene has CDR1 SGHRS and CDR2 YFSETQ. The CDR3 DNA reads as TGCGCCAGCAGCTTGATGAGCGGGAGTTACAATGAGCAGTTCTTC. Encoded protein: CASSLMSGSYNEQFF.

This clonotype showed up many times. The rearrangement links TRBV20-1 to TRBJ1-6; D is unresolved. V lost 1 base, J lost 9 bases, and 13 bases lay in between. Germline lookup yields CDR1 DFQATT and CDR2 SNEGSKA (reference sequence). This CDR3 spans 14 amino acids. CDR3: CSARAGPPASPLHF. CDR3 nucleotide sequence: TGCAGTGCTAGAGCCGGGCCCCCAGCTTCACCCCTCCACTTT.